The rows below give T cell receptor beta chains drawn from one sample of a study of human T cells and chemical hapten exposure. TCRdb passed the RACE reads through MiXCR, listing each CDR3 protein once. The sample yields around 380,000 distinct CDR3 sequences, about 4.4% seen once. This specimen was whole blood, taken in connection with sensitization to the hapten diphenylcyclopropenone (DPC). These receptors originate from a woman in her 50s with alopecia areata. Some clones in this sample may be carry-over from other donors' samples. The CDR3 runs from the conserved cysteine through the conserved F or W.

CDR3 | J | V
CASSASPPSGSGQYF | TRBJ2-5 | TRBV7-2
CASSEGRQFPQHF | TRBJ1-5 | TRBV2
CATAAGTGGTLPFNQPQHF | TRBJ1-5 | TRBV10-3
CASSRRSGRGTYEQYF | TRBJ2-7 | TRBV6-5
CASTEGLYNSPLHF | TRBJ1-6 | TRBV6-5
CASSQDQQRANYGYTF | TRBJ1-2 | TRBV4-1
CASSLGMGPSNQPQHF | TRBJ1-5 | TRBV7-9
CASSQGSTGVNTEAFF | TRBJ1-1 | TRBV4-2
CASRPTSSANYGYTF | TRBJ1-2 | TRBV12-3/TRBV12-4
CASSSWTGGLETQYF | TRBJ2-5 | TRBV12-3/TRBV12-4
CASSPDRAPLYSNQPQHF | TRBJ1-5 | TRBV7-8
CASTGENGNTIYF | TRBJ1-3 | TRBV2
CASTPTGRGLDQPQHF | TRBJ1-5 | TRBV6-4
CSASLGGNQPQHF | TRBJ1-5 | TRBV20-1
CVSGFGNTEAFF | TRBJ1-1 | TRBV12-3/TRBV12-4